One sample yielded the 28 T cell receptor beta chains listed below, sequenced in a study of blood T cell repertoires in COVID-19. The repertoire was sequenced with immunoSEQ multiplex PCR; TCRdb's copy has only in-frame clones and lacks some. This table has some 160,000 clones, about four fifths appearing once. Material: peripheral blood. The receptors come from a woman aged 80 or over with acute or convalescent COVID-19.

CDR3: CASSQGSGQYGYTF. Written as DNA, the CDR3 is TGTGCCAGCAGCCAAGGGTCGGGACAGTATGGCTACACCTTC. The rearrangement joins TRBV3-1 (or the pseudogene TRBV3-2) to TRBJ1-2; 7 bases are shared with TRBD1. Per germline, CDR1 LGHDT and CDR2 YNNKEL (reference sequence). The CDR3 covers 14 residues. V gave up 1 base and J gave up 5 bases; unmatched junction bases: 4.

The chain joins TRBV4-3 to TRBJ1-4; 8 nucleotides match TRBD1. The germline V gene has CDR1 LGHNA and CDR2 YSLEER. CDR3 length: 16 amino acids. The V segment lost 3 bases and the J segment 7 bases; nucleotides outside the gene matches: 10. DNA of the CDR3: TGCGCCAGCAGCCAGGGTTCCGGGACAGGTGGTGAAAAACTGTTTTTT. Translating gives CASSQGSGTGGEKLFF.

This sequence joins TRBV28 and TRBJ1-2; D is possibly TRBD1 (6 bases). This CDR3 contains 13 residues. V lost 10 bases and J 6 bases, leaving 18 bases between the germline ends. Germline values: CDR1 MDHEN, CDR2 SYDVKM. The CDR3 here is CAIPGLTGHGYTF. The CDR3 DNA is TGTGCCATCCCTGGACTCACAGGGCATGGCTACACCTTC.

The V gene is TRBV5-1, the J gene TRBJ1-3; possible D gene TRBD1, 5 bases. V lost 4 bases and J 2 bases, leaving 10 bases between the germline ends. The CDR3 is made up of 14 amino acids. Germline CDR1 and CDR2: SGHRS and YFSETQ. The CDR3 spells CASSPQGTGNTIYF. CDR3 bases: TGCGCCAGCAGCCCCCAGGGTACTGGAAACACCATATATTTT.

The rearrangement links TRBV2 to TRBJ1-2, with a possible D match to TRBD1 (6 bases). The CDR3 length is 13 residues. Germline-derived CDR1 and CDR2 are SNHLY and FYNNEI. The ends were cut back, 3 bases at V and 8 bases at J, with 13 bases in the middle. Written as DNA, the CDR3 is TGTGCCAGCAGTGAGGACAGTCGCTTAGGCTACACCTTC. Translation: CASSEDSRLGYTF. The whole variable domain, remainder taken from reference TRBV2 and TRBJ1-2, is EPEVTQTPSHQVTQMGQEVILRCVPISNHLYFYWYRQILGQKVEFLVSFYNNEISEKSEIFDDQFSVERPDGSNFTLKIRSTKLEDSAMYFCASSEDSRLGYTFGSGTRLTVV.

This clone was seen only once. The chain employs TRBV19 and TRBJ2-2, with D possibly TRBD1 on 5 matching bases. The V gene lost 1 base and the J gene lost 5 bases, with 11 bases spanning the gap. Germline V CDR1 and CDR2: LNHDA, SQIVND (reference sequence). CDR3 length: 15 amino acids. CDR3 in amino acids: CASSIGGAGTGELFF. CDR3 coding DNA: TGTGCCAGTAGTATAGGGGGCGCAGGAACCGGGGAGCTGTTTTTT.

The chain carries TRBV11-2 and TRBJ2-3; TRBD2 matches at 8 bases. CDR3 length: 17 residues. The V gene end was trimmed by 0 bases and the J gene end by 3 bases; junction bases not matched to a gene: 8. Germline CDR1 and CDR2: SGHAT and FQNNGV. The chain's CDR3 is CASSLDLRGAPTDTQYF. The DNA for the CDR3 is TGTGCCAGCAGCTTAGACCTGCGGGGGGCGCCGACAGATACGCAGTATTTT.

V usage is TRBV5-6 and J usage is TRBJ2-7; unclear D gene. This CDR3 has 12 residues. The V gene lost 4 bases and the J gene lost 6 bases, with 11 bases spanning the gap. From germline, CDR1 is SGHDT and CDR2 YYEEEE. CDR3 sequence (DNA): TGTGCCAGCAGCCTACGCGGCGGCGAGCAGTACTTC. Protein sequence: CASSLRGGEQYF.

The rearrangement links TRBV5-3 to TRBJ1-5; 11 bases are a match to TRBD1. TRBV5-3 is given ORF status, its function remaining uncertain. Unmatched junction bases numbered 12, after V lost 0 bases and J lost 4 bases. CDR3 length equals 19 residues. CDR3: CARSLACRTGGSGNQPQHF. The CDR3 DNA reads TGTGCCAGAAGCTTGGCTTGCCGGACAGGGGGCTCGGGAAATCAGCCCCAGCATTTT.

A single count supports this clone. Other nucleotide sequences from this sample produce the same CDR3. The chain recombines TRBV19 with TRBJ2-5; 10 bases match TRBD1. The length of the CDR3 is 13 residues. Per germline, CDR1 LNHDA and CDR2 SQIVND (reference sequence). Trimming at V came to 9 bases and at J to 2 bases, leaving 3 bases not matched to a gene. The CDR3 bases are TGTGCCAGCCGGGACAGGGGACAAGAGACCCAGTACTTC. Its protein is CASRDRGQETQYF.

In this sample, this clone turned up a few times. The J gene is TRBJ1-5, the V gene TRBV4-3, with unresolved D. CDR3 length: 13 residues. CDR1 is LGHNA, CDR2 YSLEER, per germline. Trimming pared 8 bases from V and 7 bases from J, leaving 15 bases between. The CDR3 loop is CASSMNSYQPQHF. The CDR3 bases are TGCGCCAGCTCAATGAACTCCTACCAGCCCCAGCATTTT.

V gene TRBV30 combines with J gene TRBJ1-5; possibly TRBD1 for D (6 bases). Germline V gene lookup returns CDR1 GTSNPN and CDR2 SVGIG (reference sequence). The V end was cut by 0 bases, the J end by 4 bases, with 13 bases between. The CDR3 has 15 amino acids. DNA of the CDR3: TGTGCCTGGAGTGTAAGCGGGGGCAGGAATCAGCCCCAGCATTTT. Translating gives CAWSVSGGRNQPQHF.

The sample holds one count of this clone. The gene calls are TRBV11-1 and TRBJ2-2; TRBD2 is a possible D gene (5 bases). Germline V gene sequence: CDR1 SGHAT, CDR2 FQDESV (reference sequence). This CDR3 has 16 residues. Trimming left V 1 base short and J 0 bases short, with 9 bases between. CDR3 DNA sequence: TGTGCCAGCAGCTTAGACTGGCGGGCGAACACCGGGGAGCTGTTTTTT. Translated: CASSLDWRANTGELFF.

This chain links TRBV5-1 with TRBJ2-4; D is perhaps TRBD1 (5 bases). Germline CDR1 reads SGHRS; CDR2 reads YFSETQ. This CDR3 contains 18 residues. V was pared by 4 bases and J by 0 bases, with 20 bases between. In nucleotides, the CDR3 is TGCGCCAGCAGCCCTGATACAGGCAGTTTTGGAGCCAAAAACATTCAGTACTTC. Protein product: CASSPDTGSFGAKNIQYF. Filled out from reference TRBV5-1 and TRBJ2-4, the complete variable domain reads KAGVTQTPRYLIKTRGQQVTLSCSPISGHRSVSWYQQTPGQGLQFLFEYFSETQRNKGNFPGRFSGRQFSNSRSEMNVSTLELGDSALYLCASSPDTGSFGAKNIQYFGAGTRLSVL.

The chain links TRBV5-1 to TRBJ2-3; 9 bases are shared with TRBD2. In germline, CDR1 is SGHRS, CDR2 YFSETQ. The CDR3 runs 15 residues. The trim removed 5 bases at V and 0 bases at J, leaving 4 bases unmatched. CDR3 sequence: CASRSGRSSTDTQYF. The CDR3 DNA reads as TGCGCCAGCAGAAGCGGGAGGTCTAGCACAGATACGCAGTATTTT.

This clone was found a few times. The rearrangement links TRBV9 to TRBJ2-1; 8 positions match TRBD2. The CDR3 is 18 residues long. V was clipped by 0 bases and J by 3 bases; unmatched bases: 11. The germline gives CDR1 SGDLS, CDR2 YYNGEE. The CDR3 sequence: CASSVGGIGAGGYNEQFF. The CDR3 nucleotides read TGTGCCAGCAGCGTAGGCGGGATTGGGGCGGGAGGCTACAATGAGCAGTTCTTC.

J is TRBJ2-5 and V is TRBV19; D is unclear. CDR3 length: 15 residues. Germline lookup yields CDR1 LNHDA and CDR2 SQIVND (reference sequence). Between the trimmed V and J ends, which lost 5 bases and 4 bases, there was a span of 17 bases. Here the CDR3 reads CASSFARSGGETQYF. The CDR3 DNA sequence: TGTGCCAGTAGTTTCGCGCGGTCCGGTGGAGAGACCCAGTACTTC.

The chain employs TRBV5-1 and TRBJ2-1; D gene unclear. CDR1 and CDR2 (germline): SGHRS, YFSETQ. The V end lost 0 bases, the J end lost 3 bases, and 7 bases lay between the germline ends. The CDR3 extends over 14 amino acids. The CDR3 reads CASSLAAVYNEQFF. The CDR3 nucleotides read TGCGCCAGCAGCTTGGCCGCGGTCTACAATGAGCAGTTCTTC. Combining the CDR3 with reference TRBV5-1 and TRBJ2-1 gives the whole variable domain KAGVTQTPRYLIKTRGQQVTLSCSPISGHRSVSWYQQTPGQGLQFLFEYFSETQRNKGNFPGRFSGRQFSNSRSEMNVSTLELGDSALYLCASSLAAVYNEQFFGPGTRLTVL.

V is TRBV30 and J is TRBJ1-2, with TRBD1 matching 8 bases. Trimming at V came to 1 base and at J to 6 bases, leaving 4 bases not matched to a gene. CDR1 is GTSNPN and CDR2 is SVGIG in the germline V gene (reference sequence). There are 13 residues in the CDR3. The CDR3 coding sequence is TGTGCCTGGAGTGCGGGACAGGTGAATGGCTACACCTTC. It specifies CAWSAGQVNGYTF.

V gene TRBV7-2 combines with J gene TRBJ2-1, with D perhaps TRBD2 (6 bases). The CDR3 totals 16 residues. The V end lost 1 base, the J end lost 8 bases, and 18 bases lay between the germline ends. Germline assignment: CDR1 SGHTA and CDR2 FQGNSA. The CDR3 loop reads CASSLGAMRGVDEQFF. CDR3 coding DNA: TGTGCCAGCAGCTTAGGCGCCATGCGGGGCGTCGATGAGCAGTTCTTC. The complete variable domain, with remaining parts taken from reference TRBV7-2 and TRBJ2-1, reads GAGVSQSPSNKVTEKGKDVELRCDPISGHTALYWYRQSLGQGLEFLIYFQGNSAPDKSGLPSDRFSAERTGGSVSTLTIQRTQQEDSAVYLCASSLGAMRGVDEQFFGPGTRLTVL.

The V gene is TRBV29-1, the J gene TRBJ2-7, with 11 bases that match TRBD2. This CDR3 contains 14 residues. The ends lost 5 bases at V and 4 bases at J; junction bases unmatched: 7. In germline, CDR1 is SQVTM, CDR2 ANQGSEA. The CDR3 is CSVTTSGNRYEQYF. DNA of the CDR3: TGCAGCGTTACGACTAGCGGGAATCGTTACGAGCAGTACTTC.

The CDR3 is CAWSADRGGTEAFF. The CDR3, as DNA: TGTGCCTGGAGTGCGGACAGGGGAGGCACTGAAGCTTTCTTT. This chain links TRBV30 with TRBJ1-1; 9 bases are shared with TRBD1. Germline trimming cut 1 base from V and 4 bases from J; bases unmatched to any gene: 4. In germline, CDR1 is GTSNPN, CDR2 SVGIG (reference sequence). This CDR3 spans 14 amino acids.

The rearrangement uses TRBV28 and TRBJ1-2; a possible D gene is TRBD1 (5 bases). Trimming took off 5 bases at V and 3 bases at J, with 7 bases between the two ends. CDR3 length: 12 amino acids. Germline lookup yields CDR1 MDHEN and CDR2 SYDVKM. The CDR3 nucleotides read TGTGCCAGCAGTATCAGGGACTATGGCTACACCTTC. Protein product: CASSIRDYGYTF.

This rearrangement joins TRBV19 to TRBJ1-5; 8 bases fit TRBD1. The CDR3 spans 14 residues. The V and J ends lost 3 bases and 7 bases, in that order; junction bases with no gene match: 5. Germline values: CDR1 LNHDA, CDR2 SQIVND (reference sequence). The chain's CDR3 is CASSIDQGAQPQHF. The CDR3 DNA follows: TGTGCCAGTAGTATCGACCAGGGGGCGCAGCCCCAGCATTTT. The complete variable domain, with remaining parts taken from reference TRBV19 and TRBJ1-5, reads DGGITQSPKYLFRKEGQNVTLSCEQNLNHDAMYWYRQDPGQGLRLIYYSQIVNDFQKGDIAEGYSVSREKKESFPLTVTSAQKNPTAFYLCASSIDQGAQPQHFGDGTRLSIL.

The rearrangement joins TRBV7-2 to TRBJ2-4; possible D gene TRBD2, 6 bases. CDR1 SGHTA and CDR2 FQGNSA come from the germline V gene. Trimming removed 5 bases from V and 16 bases from J, with 27 bases in between. The CDR3 contains 15 residues. As DNA, the CDR3 is TGTGCCAGCAGCCCGACGGGGAGGCGGAGCGCCCGACTTTACTTC. It yields the protein CASSPTGRRSARLYF.

The CDR3 bases are TGTGCCAGCAGCAAAGGGACAGGACAGCAAGAGACCCAGTACTTC. As protein: CASSKGTGQQETQYF. The gene calls are TRBV9 and TRBJ2-5; 8 bases are a match to TRBD1. This CDR3 has 15 amino acids. With 4 bases clipped from V and 2 bases from J, the junction kept 7 bases outside the gene matches. Per the germline V gene, CDR1 is SGDLS and CDR2 is YYNGEE.

The chain joins TRBV6-6 to TRBJ1-5; 7 positions match TRBD1. Germline lookup yields CDR1 MNHNY and CDR2 SVGAGI (reference sequence). The CDR3 has 13 residues. With V trimmed by 5 bases and J by 11 bases, 9 bases remained unmatched. This CDR3 is CASSPLGGRAQHF. The CDR3 DNA sequence: TGTGCCAGCAGTCCTCTAGGGGGCCGGGCCCAGCATTTT.

V is TRBV28 and J is TRBJ1-5; D might be TRBD1 (6 bases). The V end was cut by 5 bases, the J end by 2 bases, with 16 bases between. The CDR3 runs to 16 residues. The germline V gene has CDR1 MDHEN and CDR2 SYDVKM. The CDR3 DNA is TGTGCCAGCAGTCCTAGGGGGGGGGCAGGCAATCAGCCCCAGCATTTT. Its protein is CASSPRGGAGNQPQHF.